The 13 T cell receptor beta chains below were found in one sample sequenced in a study of blood T cell repertoires in COVID-19. Measured with immunoSEQ multiplex PCR; TCRdb has only the in-frame clones, and not every one. The sample carries some 150,000 clones, 85% recorded once. Sequenced input: peripheral blood. The source of these receptors is a woman in her 40s with active or convalescent COVID-19.

V usage is TRBV27 and J usage is TRBJ2-1; 9 bases fit TRBD1. Germline assignment: CDR1 MNHEY and CDR2 SMNVEV (reference sequence). The CDR3 consists of 16 residues. V lost 5 bases and J lost 3; bases outside the gene matches: 8. The CDR3 DNA is TGTGCCAGCAGTCCCCCCGGGACAGGGTACTACAATGAGCAGTTCTTC. Translated: CASSPPGTGYYNEQFF.

The chain couples TRBV28 to TRBJ1-1, with 7 positions matching TRBD1. Germline lookup yields CDR1 MDHEN and CDR2 SYDVKM. This CDR3 has 16 residues. The V and J ends lost 4 bases and 1 base, in that order; junction bases with no gene match: 9. CDR3 amino acids: CASSSSTTGTNTEAFF. The CDR3 coding sequence is TGTGCCAGCAGTTCCTCAACGACAGGGACGAACACTGAAGCTTTCTTT.

The rearrangement joins TRBV2 to TRBJ2-1; 12 bases agree with TRBD1. Germline-derived CDR1 and CDR2 are SNHLY and FYNNEI. The CDR3 consists of 15 residues. Germline trimming cut 6 bases from V and 7 bases from J; bases unmatched to any gene: 7. The CDR3 region is CASRTGTGGLNEQFF. The CDR3, as DNA: TGTGCCAGCAGGACCGGGACAGGGGGCCTAAATGAGCAGTTCTTC.

The rearrangement joins TRBV21-1 to TRBJ1-1; the D call TRBD1 from the table was never checked on the DNA. TRBV21-1 is shown as a pseudogene. The CDR3 extends over 17 amino acids. CDR3 region: CASSKIRTGGLNTEAFF. CDR3 coding DNA: TGTGCCAGCAGCAAAATCAGGACAGGGGGCCTGAACACTGAAGCTTTCTTT.

The gene calls are TRBV28 and TRBJ1-1; tentatively, D is TRBD1 (5 bases). The V gene's germline CDR1 is MDHEN and CDR2 SYDVKM. This CDR3 region has 14 residues. V was pared by 6 bases and J by 4 bases, with 15 bases between. CDR3: CASRGPPTGTEAFF. The CDR3 DNA follows: TGTGCCAGCAGGGGGCCTCCCACGGGCACTGAAGCTTTCTTT. Combining the CDR3 with reference TRBV28 and TRBJ1-1 gives the whole variable domain DVKVTQSSRYLVKRTGEKVFLECVQDMDHENMFWYRQDPGLGLRLIYFSYDVKMKEKGDIPEGYSVSREKKERFSLILESASTNQTSMYLCASRGPPTGTEAFFGQGTRLTVV.

The J gene is TRBJ1-4, the V gene TRBV5-1, with D unresolved. This CDR3 spans 14 amino acids. Between the trimmed V and J ends, which lost 4 bases and 7 bases, there was a span of 14 bases. CDR1 and CDR2 from the germline V gene are SGHRS and YFSETQ. CDR3: CASSRGWLREKLFF. In nucleotides, the CDR3 is TGCGCCAGCAGCCGGGGTTGGCTTCGTGAAAAACTGTTTTTT.

Written as DNA, the CDR3 is TGTGCCAGCAGCCAGGGGGGCCTTCCGCATCAGCCCCAGCATTTT. This codes for CASSQGGLPHQPQHF. The chain employs TRBV7-9 and TRBJ1-5, with 7 positions matching TRBD1. The CDR3 has 15 residues. J lost 5 bases, V lost 5 bases, and 9 bases had no gene match. The germline CDR1 and CDR2 sequences are SEHNR and FQNEAQ (reference sequence).

The chain recombines TRBV10-1 with TRBJ1-4; tentative D call: TRBD1 (6 bases). The CDR3 is made up of 21 amino acids. Trimming stripped 4 bases from V and 7 bases from J, with 34 bases between. CDR1 WNHNN and CDR2 SYGVQD come from the germline V gene (reference sequence). CDR3 in amino acids: CASSGPGRGRDQKREVEKLFF. CDR3 DNA: TGCGCCAGCAGTGGGCCCGGGCGGGGGCGCGATCAGAAAAGAGAGGTTGAAAAACTGTTTTTT.

This clone was seen only a few times. V gene TRBV6-1 combines with J gene TRBJ1-2; 7 bases align to TRBD1. V shed 2 bases, J shed 3 bases, and the junction held 3 bases outside the gene matches. The CDR3 is 14 residues long. Germline CDR1 is MNHNS and CDR2 is SASEGT. Here the CDR3 reads CASSEHTGDYGYTF. CDR3 in DNA: TGTGCCAGCAGTGAACATACAGGGGACTATGGCTACACCTTC.

The chain links TRBV7-9 to TRBJ2-7, with 9 bases identical to TRBD1. CDR1 is SEHNR and CDR2 is FQNEAQ in the germline V gene (reference sequence). The V segment lost 4 bases and the J segment 3 bases; nucleotides outside the gene matches: 7. The CDR3 is 15 residues long. CDR3 in DNA: TGTGCCAGCAGCTCCTCGGCGACAGGGGGCTACGAGCAGTACTTC. It translates to CASSSSATGGYEQYF. Supplemented by reference TRBV7-9 and TRBJ2-7, the full variable domain reads DTGVSQNPRHKITKRGQNVTFRCDPISEHNRLYWYRQTLGQGPEFLTYFQNEAQLEKSRLLSDRFSAERPKGSFSTLEIQRTEQGDSAMYLCASSSSATGGYEQYFGPGTRLTVT.

The chain employs TRBV29-1 and TRBJ1-5; 7 positions agree with TRBD1. Germline V CDR1 and CDR2: SQVTM, ANQGSEA. V lost 6 bases and J lost 5; bases outside the gene matches: 7. This CDR3 contains 13 residues. The CDR3 is CSVQQGPDQPQHF. CDR3 sequence (DNA): TGCAGCGTCCAACAGGGGCCCGATCAGCCCCAGCATTTT.

V and J are TRBV2 and TRBJ1-1, with D hard to call. Germline-derived CDR1 and CDR2 are SNHLY and FYNNEI. With 4 bases removed from V and 3 bases from J, the gap between germline ends came to 12 bases. The CDR3 length is 14 residues. The CDR3 DNA is TGTGCCAGCAGTGCCAGGAATTCATACACTGAAGCTTTCTTT. It yields the protein CASSARNSYTEAFF.

The genes are TRBV2 and TRBJ2-3, with D tentatively TRBD2 (7 bases). Per germline, CDR1 SNHLY and CDR2 FYNNEI. The CDR3 spans 15 residues. Trimming removed 3 bases from V and 2 bases from J, with 12 bases in between. The CDR3 bases are TGTGCCAGCAGTGAGGAGGGGGGGATCACAGATACGCAGTATTTT. Amino acids: CASSEEGGITDTQYF.